Listed below are T cell receptor beta chains from one sample, sequenced in a study of radiation and T cells in renal cell carcinoma. TCRdb's copy holds only in-frame clones and misses some; the assay was immunoSEQ multiplex PCR. This table holds 130,000 or so clones, around 78% found once. The source was blood, collected from a patient whose treatment included radiotherapy and nephrectomy. The receptors stem from a woman aged 45 to 65 with renal cell carcinoma. Both conserved end residues are part of each CDR3. Each record gives: V gene, clone size, D gene, J gene, CDR3 DNA, CDR3 protein. D genes are given only for firm matches. Only some rows state a clone size, as once, few, many or a class for expanded clones.

>TRBV9|.|TRBD2|TRBJ2-1
TGTGCCAGCAGCGTAGTAGGTAGCGGGGGCTCCAATGAGCAGTTCTTC
CASSVVGSGGSNEQFF
>TRBV30|.|.|TRBJ2-7
TGTGCCTGGAGTGTAGCCCGCAGGAGCTCCTACGAGCAGTACTTC
CAWSVARRSSYEQYF
>TRBV29-1|once|TRBD2|TRBJ2-1
TGCAGCGTTGTGGCTAGCGGTAGCTACAATGAGCAGTTCTTC
CSVVASGSYNEQFF
>TRBV5-5|.|.|TRBJ2-7
TGTGCCAGCAGCTTGCGGGGACAATACGAGCAGTACTTC
CASSLRGQYEQYF
>TRBV6-4|.|TRBD1|TRBJ2-2
TGTGCCAGCAGCCCATCGGGACAGGGTGCCGGGGAGCTGTTTTTT
CASSPSGQGAGELFF
>TRBV6-5|once|.|TRBJ2-1
TGTGCCAGCGGGGGCACTCGTCGGGAGCAGTTCTTC
CASGGTRREQFF
>TRBV4-2|.|.|TRBJ1-5
TGTGCCAGCAGCCAACCGGGGCTATACGGCAATCAGCCCCAGCATTTT
CASSQPGLYGNQPQHF
>TRBV7-2|.|.|TRBJ1-6
TGTGCCAGCAGCTTAGAGGGGATCAAGAATTCACCCCTCCACTTT
CASSLEGIKNSPLHF
>TRBV7-2|.|.|TRBJ1-6
TGTGCCAGCAGCTTCGTGACAGTTCAGGCGGCCCTCCACTTT
CASSFVTVQAALHF
>TRBV5-6|.|.|TRBJ1-2
TGTGCCAGCAGCCCCACGGTTGGGACTGCGGATCGCAGTGGCTACACCTTC
CASSPTVGTADRSGYTF
>TRBV18|.|.|TRBJ2-2
TGTGCCAGCTCACCCCGGGACCGCTTGACGAGTTCCACCGGGGAGCTGTTTTTT
CASSPRDRLTSSTGELFF
>TRBV28|.|TRBD2|TRBJ2-5
TGTGCCAGCAGCTCCGGGACTATCACAAGGGAGACCCAGTACTTC
CASSSGTITRETQYF
>TRBV25-1|once|.|TRBJ2-1
TGTGCCAGCAGTGTTCCCGGACCACTTGTTAATGAGCAGTTCTTC
CASSVPGPLVNEQFF
>TRBV4-1|.|TRBD2|TRBJ2-1
TGCGCCAGCAGTCAGGGGCGGGGGGGTAGCTCCTACAATGAGCAGTTCTTC
CASSQGRGGSSYNEQFF
>TRBV6-1|once|.|TRBJ2-5
TGTGCCAGCAGTGAATCCTCCTTGCAGGAGACCCAGTACTTC
CASSESSLQETQYF
>TRBV6-5|.|.|TRBJ1-6
TGTGCCAGCAGCAAGAGCTCCTATAATTCACCCCTCCACTTT
CASSKSSYNSPLHF
>TRBV6-1|once|.|TRBJ2-7
TGTGCCAGCAGTACAGTTATGCCCTACGAGCAGTACTTC
CASSTVMPYEQYF
>TRBV9|.|.|TRBJ2-4
TGTGCCAGCAGCCTTCAGGGTGAGAACATTCAGTACTTC
CASSLQGENIQYF
>TRBV15|.|.|TRBJ1-2
TGTGCCACCAGCAGAGATTCGGAGGTTTATGGCTACACCTTC
CATSRDSEVYGYTF
>TRBV30|.|TRBD1|TRBJ1-4
TGTGCCTGGAGCGCGGGACAGATTCGGGAAAAACTGTTTTTT
CAWSAGQIREKLFF
>TRBV5-1|once|TRBD2|TRBJ2-3
TGCGCCAGCATGGCTAGCGGGAGGATCACAGATACGCAGTATTTT
CASMASGRITDTQYF
>TRBV4-1|.|.|TRBJ1-4
TGCGCCAGCAGCCAAGGGCAGGCCCGGGAAAAACTGTTTTTT
CASSQGQAREKLFF
>TRBV7-6|.|TRBD2|TRBJ2-1
TGTGCCAGCAGCCAGAGCGGGAGCTCCTACAATGAGCAGTTCTTC
CASSQSGSSYNEQFF
>TRBV19|few|.|TRBJ1-4
TGTGCCAGTAGTAGCACGCTGGAGGCTAATGAAAAACTGTTTTTT
CASSSTLEANEKLFF
>TRBV7-9|.|TRBD2|TRBJ2-7
TGTGCCTTAACCCTAGCGGAAAGCTCCTACGAGCAGTACTTC
CALTLAESSYEQYF
>TRBV5-1|once|.|TRBJ2-3
TGCGCCAGCAGCTTGGTTGCGGGGGCTTCGGATACGCAGTATTTT
CASSLVAGASDTQYF
>TRBV9|.|.|TRBJ2-1
TGTGCCAGCAGCGTAGTACTCTCGCGCAAATACAATGAGCAGTTCTTC
CASSVVLSRKYNEQFF
>TRBV10-1|.|.|TRBJ1-1
TGCGCCAGCAGGGAATCCGGGGCGGCTGAAGCTTTCTTT
CASRESGAAEAFF
>TRBV5-4|.|.|TRBJ2-1
TGTGCCAGCAGCACGGGACGGCCGGGTGAGCAGTTCTTC
CASSTGRPGEQFF
>TRBV5-1|few|.|TRBJ1-2
TGCGCCAGCAGCTTGGGACAGCTTGATGGCTACACCTTC
CASSLGQLDGYTF
>TRBV5-6|.|.|TRBJ1-2
TGTGCCAGCAGCAGCCCGGAGGGCTATGGCTACACCTTC
CASSSPEGYGYTF
>TRBV18|.|.|TRBJ1-5
TGTGCCAGCTCACCATCTCAGTATAGCAATCAGCCCCAGCATTTT
CASSPSQYSNQPQHF
>TRBV5-4|few|TRBD2|TRBJ2-1
TGTGCCAGCAGCTTGTTAACGGGGGGGGACAATGAGCAGTTCTTC
CASSLLTGGDNEQFF
>TRBV4-1|.|TRBD1|TRBJ1-5
TGCGCCAGCAGCCGGGACGGACAGGGCGGTCAGCCCCAGCATTTT
CASSRDGQGGQPQHF
>TRBV19|.|TRBD1|TRBJ1-1
TGTGCCAGTAGTGTTTTTCCGGGACAGACTAACACTGAAGCTTTCTTT
CASSVFPGQTNTEAFF
>TRBV7-8|.|.|TRBJ1-5
TGTGCCAGCAGCTTAGCGTCAGGGGTCAGCAATCAGCCCCAGCATTTT
CASSLASGVSNQPQHF
>TRBV15|.|TRBD1|TRBJ1-4
TGTGCCACCAGCAGAGTTCTGGGACAGGGGGACGAAAATGAAAAACTGTTTTTT
CATSRVLGQGDENEKLFF
>TRBV4-3|.|TRBD2|TRBJ2-5
TGCGCCAGCAGCCATATCCTAGCGGGCGGCCAAGAGACCCAGTACTTC
CASSHILAGGQETQYF
>TRBV7-2|.|TRBD1|TRBJ2-5
TGTGCCAGCAGCCCCGGACAGGGGTACCAAGAGGCCCAGTACTTC
CASSPGQGYQEAQYF
>TRBV7-2|few|.|TRBJ1-1
TGTGCCAGCACTGAGGGGGTGACTGAAGCTTTCTTT
CASTEGVTEAFF
>TRBV5-1|few|.|TRBJ1-1
TGCGCCAGCCGCTACGGGCGGATGAACACTGAAGCTTTCTTT
CASRYGRMNTEAFF